These T cell receptor beta chains were read from a single sample in a study of blood T cells in healthy people across ages. MiXCR, run by TCRdb on the 5' RACE reads, gives a single entry per CDR3 protein. The top ten hold about 3.3% of the sample, which has about 570,000 distinct CDR3 sequences, about 29% seen once. The sample was also linked to a second study, of T cells of mothers and their children.

What was sequenced was blood. These receptors were collected from a boy between 2 and 10 years old in good health. The CDR3 runs from the conserved cysteine through the conserved F or W. A D gene is named only where the DNA matches it firmly. Clone size, where shown, is once, few, many, or a class for clones that have expanded.

D gene,clone size,V gene,J gene,CDR3 protein,CDR3 DNA
-,many,TRBV29-1,TRBJ2-5,CSVEDNHGLGETQYF,TGCAGCGTTGAAGATAATCACGGGTTGGGAGAGACCCAGTACTTC
TRBD1,few,TRBV6-1,TRBJ2-2,CASSEVSDRDGEQFF,TGTGCCAGCAGTGAAGTCTCGGACAGGGACGGGGAGCAGTTTTTT
TRBD2,-,TRBV10-3,TRBJ2-7,CAISVGLAGVYEQYF,TGTGCCATCAGTGTGGGACTAGCGGGAGTCTACGAGCAGTACTTC
TRBD2,-,TRBV7-2,TRBJ2-4,CASSKTSGPAKNIQYF,TGTGCCAGCAGCAAAACTAGCGGGCCAGCCAAAAACATTCAGTACTTC
-,-,TRBV7-9,TRBJ1-5,CASSLARLNQPQHF,TGTGCCAGCAGCTTAGCGCGACTCAATCAGCCCCAGCATTTT
-,once,TRBV20-1,TRBJ2-3,CSALQLSTDTQYF,TGCAGTGCCCTACAGCTGAGCACAGATACGCAGTATTTT
TRBD1,few,TRBV6-5,TRBJ1-4,CASRIQGAAEKLFF,TGTGCCAGCAGAATACAGGGGGCAGCGGAAAAACTGTTTTTT
TRBD1,-,TRBV4-1,TRBJ2-2,CASSLKFLTTTGWNTGELFF,TGCGCCAGCAGCCTCAAGTTCCTGACAACGACAGGGTGGAACACCGGGGAGCTGTTTTTT
-,-,TRBV20-1,TRBJ2-5,CSARLLDRKETQYF,TGCAGTGCTAGACTTCTGGACAGAAAAGAGACCCAGTACTTC
TRBD1,few,TRBV27,TRBJ1-2,CASSSTGGGYGYTF,TGTGCCAGCAGTTCGACAGGGGGCGGCTATGGCTACACCTTC